The rows below give T cell receptor beta chains drawn from one sample of a study of response to subunit inactivated influenza vaccine. TCRdb ran MiXCR on the RT-PCR reads and lists one entry per CDR3 protein. The repertoire holds 800,000 or so distinct CDR3 sequences, with approximately 22% as singletons. Sequenced here: PBMCs from blood, sampled 5 to 6 days after vaccination. These receptors came from a man aged 45 to 65 who received an inactivated influenza vaccine. Each CDR3 is given with its conserved first and last residue. The D gene is left open where the match is weak. Size is omitted from some rows. Given values are once, few, many or a class for expanded clones.

DNA	CDR3	size	D	J	V
TGTGCCAGCAGTTCCCTTGGGACTAGCGGGAGAGATGAGCAGTTCTTC	CASSSLGTSGRDEQFF	NA	TRBD2	TRBJ2-1	TRBV28
TGTGCCAGCAGCCCTGGGGGGACTAGCGGGTTGAACACCGGGGAGCTGTTTTTT	CASSPGGTSGLNTGELFF	NA	TRBD2	TRBJ2-2	TRBV4-2
TGTGCCAGCAGTTTCGGACAGATCACCGGGGAGCTGTTTTTT	CASSFGQITGELFF	few	NA	TRBJ2-2	TRBV28
TGTGCCAGCAGTTTATCGGTCCTAGCGGCCTACAATGAGCAGTTCTTC	CASSLSVLAAYNEQFF	few	TRBD2	TRBJ2-1	TRBV27
TGTGCCAGCAGTTTACGAGGGGGCAGCTATGGCTACACCTTC	CASSLRGGSYGYTF	NA	TRBD1	TRBJ1-2	TRBV12-3/TRBV12-4
TGCAGTGCCCTCGACAGGAACCAAGAGACCCAGTACTTC	CSALDRNQETQYF	few	NA	TRBJ2-5	TRBV20-1
TGCGCCAGCAGCGAAACACCGAACACTGAAGCTTTCTTT	CASSETPNTEAFF	once	NA	TRBJ1-1	TRBV5-1
TGCGCCAGCAGCCCAAAACAGGGGGCGATCACCGGGGAGCTGTTTTTT	CASSPKQGAITGELFF	NA	TRBD1	TRBJ2-2	TRBV5-1
TGCGCCAGCAGCTTGGGGGGGGCATCACCCCTCCACTTT	CASSLGGASPLHF	NA	NA	TRBJ1-6	TRBV5-1
TGTGCCAGCAGTTTAGGGGCGGCGAGAGGAAAACTGTTTTTT	CASSLGAARGKLFF	NA	NA	TRBJ1-4	TRBV12-3/TRBV12-4
TGTGCCAGCAGCGTAGAGGGACTAGTCTCAGATACGCAGTATTTT	CASSVEGLVSDTQYF	NA	TRBD2	TRBJ2-3	TRBV9
TGCGCCAGCACCATAAGTGGGACAGGGATCTACGAGCAGTACTTC	CASTISGTGIYEQYF	NA	TRBD1	TRBJ2-7	TRBV5-1
TGTGCCAGCAGCCGAGATCCTGTCTCTGGGGCCAACGTCCTGACTTTC	CASSRDPVSGANVLTF	NA	NA	TRBJ2-6	TRBV7-6
TGTGCCAGCGGAGGACAAGGGGGTGAGACCCAGTACTTC	CASGGQGGETQYF	once	NA	TRBJ2-5	TRBV27
TGTGCCACCAGCAGCTTCCCCGGGGGGCCTTACGAGCAGTACTTC	CATSSFPGGPYEQYF	NA	NA	TRBJ2-7	TRBV15
TGCAGTGCTTCACAGGGGATTGGGTATGGCTACACCTTC	CSASQGIGYGYTF	many	TRBD1	TRBJ1-2	TRBV20-1
TGTGCCAGCAGGCGGGGGACTATCCAAGAGACCCAGTACTTC	CASRRGTIQETQYF	NA	TRBD2	TRBJ2-5	TRBV6-1
TGTGCCAGCAGCAGCAGAGGGACAGGGATCCACGAGCAGTACTTC	CASSSRGTGIHEQYF	NA	TRBD1	TRBJ2-7	TRBV13
TGTGCCAGCACCTTTTCAGCGGACACTGAAGCTTTCTTT	CASTFSADTEAFF	NA	NA	TRBJ1-1	TRBV7-9
TGTGCCAGCAGTTTAACGGATTATAGCAATCAGCCCCAGCATTTT	CASSLTDYSNQPQHF	NA	NA	TRBJ1-5	TRBV12-3/TRBV12-4
TGCAGCGCTCGGGGGGGAACAGCAGATACGCAGTATTTT	CSARGGTADTQYF	few	TRBD2	TRBJ2-3	TRBV29-1
TGTGCCAGCAGTCCTCTTTCCCCCGGGGAGCTGTTTTTT	CASSPLSPGELFF	few	NA	TRBJ2-2	TRBV27
TGCAGTGACTATCTGATGGGCGGGACCCAGTACTTC	CSDYLMGGTQYF	few	NA	TRBJ2-5	TRBV29-1
TGCAGTGCACCAGAGCTGACTAGCGTCTCCTACGAGCAGTACTTC	CSAPELTSVSYEQYF	NA	TRBD2	TRBJ2-7	TRBV20-1
TGCAGTGCCAGAACCCCCCGCGAGCAGTACTTC	CSARTPREQYF	few	NA	TRBJ2-7	TRBV20-1
TGTGCCAGCAGCCAAGGGAGAGCTACTGGCTACACCTTC	CASSQGRATGYTF	NA	NA	TRBJ1-2	TRBV3-1
TGCAGTGCTACGGGACTAGCGGGGGGGAGGAGCTCCTACAATGAGCAGTTCTTC	CSATGLAGGRSSYNEQFF	few	TRBD2	TRBJ2-1	TRBV20-1
TGCAGCGTTGAAGATGGGGGCGCTAACTATGGCTACACCTTC	CSVEDGGANYGYTF	few	NA	TRBJ1-2	TRBV29-1
TGCAGTGCTGCGGGGGGTAAGAAGTTTGATACGCAGTATTTT	CSAAGGKKFDTQYF	few	TRBD2	TRBJ2-3	TRBV20-1
TGTGCCAGCAGTTACTCCGGACAGGGGCGCGGCGAGCAGTACTTC	CASSYSGQGRGEQYF	NA	TRBD1	TRBJ2-7	TRBV6-2/TRBV6-3
TGCGCCAGCAGCGTACACACCCGGGACAGGGGGAACGAGCGGTACTTC	CASSVHTRDRGNERYF	few	TRBD1	TRBJ2-7	TRBV5-1
TGTGCCAGCACTGTCGGAGCTAGCGGAACAGATACGCAGTATTTT	CASTVGASGTDTQYF	few	TRBD2	TRBJ2-3	TRBV27
TGCGCCAGCAGCTTGGCTCTAGCGGGGCGCTACGAGCAGTACTTC	CASSLALAGRYEQYF	few	TRBD2	TRBJ2-7	TRBV5-1
TGTGCCAGCAGCCAAGACAGGCTAGCCGGGCGCGAGACCCAGTACTTC	CASSQDRLAGRETQYF	NA	NA	TRBJ2-5	TRBV3-1
TGTGCCAGCAGCGCCGATGGGACGAGCACAGATACGCAGTATTTT	CASSADGTSTDTQYF	NA	NA	TRBJ2-3	TRBV9
TGCAGTGCTTACGACAGGGCCAACACTGAAGCTTTCTTT	CSAYDRANTEAFF	NA	TRBD1	TRBJ1-1	TRBV20-1
TGCGCCAGCAGCCAGACCGGGAGCGATGGCTACACCTTC	CASSQTGSDGYTF	few	NA	TRBJ1-2	TRBV4-3
TGTGCCAGCAGTCGCAGTCTCACCGGGGAGCTGTTTTTT	CASSRSLTGELFF	NA	NA	TRBJ2-2	TRBV12-3/TRBV12-4
TGTGCCAGCAGCCAATTCTCCGCTGGAGTATTAGGGCACAATGAGCAGTTCTTC	CASSQFSAGVLGHNEQFF	few	NA	TRBJ2-1	TRBV3-1
TGTGCCAGCAGCTTAGAGGCCCCACTAGCGAGTAGAGAGACCCAGTACTTC	CASSLEAPLASRETQYF	NA	TRBD2	TRBJ2-5	TRBV7-9
TGTGCCACCAGCAGGGGACAGGGGAATTACAATGAGCAGTTCTTC	CATSRGQGNYNEQFF	NA	TRBD1	TRBJ2-1	TRBV15